Described below is a single T cell receptor beta chain sequence and its context. Each CDR3 protein is one row after TCRdb ran MiXCR on the 5' RACE reads. Among 350,000 to 500,000 distinct CDR3 sequences listed, about 25% were seen once. The germline gives CDR1 SGHNT, CDR2 YYREEE (reference sequence). V gave up 0 bases and J gave up 5 bases; unmatched junction bases: 4. The CDR3 extends over 15 amino acids. These data are taken from a study of T-cell memory formation after mild COVID-19. The source material was PBMCs or a T cell subset sorted from them (not recorded which). The chain carries TRBV5-4 and TRBJ1-1, with 10 bases matching TRBD1. This sequence originates from an adult woman who had mild COVID-19 (a few samples of this study predate the infection). Cell type and time point are not known. CDR3: CASSLDGTGVTEAFF. The CDR3 nucleotides read TGTGCCAGCAGCTTGGATGGGACAGGGGTTACTGAAGCTTTCTTT.